This T cell receptor beta chain is drawn from a study of blood T cells in healthy people across ages. The authors ran a second PCR of 7 to 11 cycles using a sample-barcoded 5' primer and a J-beta primer mix. Each cDNA molecule was tagged by a template-switch adaptor with 12 random nucleotides. One entry per CDR3 protein results from TCRdb running MiXCR on the 5' RACE reads. This sample carries approximately 880,000 distinct CDR3 sequences, around 48% of them seen once, and the ten largest clones take about an eighth. Germline V gene lookup returns CDR1 LGHDT and CDR2 YNNKEL (reference sequence). Trimming took 4 bases from V and 6 from J, leaving 12 bases between them. This CDR3 contains 14 residues.

The TCR originated in a man aged 30-40 years in good health. The chain couples TRBV3-1 to TRBJ1-4, with TRBD1 as a possible D gene (6 bases). The sequencing input was blood. The DNA of the CDR3 is TGTGCCAGCAGCCCCGGGACAAGATATGAAAAACTGTTTTTT. As protein: CASSPGTRYEKLFF.